These T cell receptor beta chains were read from a single sample in a study of T cell responses to AZD1222 COVID-19 vaccine. Here immunoSEQ multiplex PCR was the method, and the copy in TCRdb shows in-frame clones only, minus some. The table lists around 150,000 clones, about 92% of them singletons. The sample was peripheral blood, taken 28 days after the second AZD1222 dose. Every receptor here comes from an adult who received the AZD1222 COVID-19 vaccine. Each CDR3 is given with its conserved first and last residue. D genes are given only for firm matches. Rows give clone size only sometimes, using once, few, many, or a class for an expanded clone.

d_gene | abundance | j_gene | v_gene | CDR3aa | CDR3nt
NA | once | TRBJ1-6 | TRBV3-1/TRBV3-2 | CASTRDAYNSPLHF | TGTGCCAGCACCCGGGACGCCTATAATTCACCCCTCCACTTT
NA | NA | TRBJ2-1 | TRBV30 | CAWRQGAGPYNEQFF | TGTGCCTGGAGACAGGGAGCGGGACCATACAATGAGCAGTTCTTC
NA | NA | TRBJ2-3 | TRBV5-1 | CASSPTGITDTQYF | TGCGCCAGCAGCCCTACCGGGATCACAGATACGCAGTATTTT
NA | NA | TRBJ1-2 | TRBV7-8 | CASSFPGGGYTF | TGTGCCAGCAGCTTTCCAGGTGGTGGCTACACCTTC
TRBD1 | NA | TRBJ2-5 | TRBV6-6 | CASSYSTGVGETQYF | TGTGCCAGCAGTTACTCGACAGGGGTCGGCGAGACCCAGTACTTC
TRBD1 | NA | TRBJ1-2 | TRBV28 | CASSPIRDRVVSTF | TGTGCCAGCAGTCCAATCCGGGACAGGGTAGTTTCCACCTTC
TRBD1 | NA | TRBJ2-7 | TRBV10-1 | CASSPGDRGRVEYF | TGCGCCAGCAGTCCAGGGGACAGGGGGCGCGTGGAGTACTTC
TRBD2 | NA | TRBJ2-5 | TRBV10-3 | CAISLGHGGGETQYF | TGTGCCATCTCTTTGGGACACGGGGGGGGAGAGACCCAGTACTTC
NA | NA | TRBJ1-1 | TRBV6-5 | CASSYRRASEAFF | TGTGCCAGCAGTTACAGGAGGGCCTCTGAAGCTTTCTTT
TRBD2 | once | TRBJ2-1 | TRBV5-6 | CASSLGLAAYNEQFF | TGTGCCAGCAGCTTGGGACTAGCGGCATACAATGAGCAGTTCTTC
NA | NA | TRBJ2-1 | TRBV3-1/TRBV3-2 | CASSPRQETYNEQFF | TGTGCCAGCAGCCCGAGACAGGAAACCTACAATGAGCAGTTCTTC
NA | once | TRBJ2-7 | TRBV7-9 | CASSRSQYEQYF | TGTGCCAGCAGCCGATCCCAGTACGAGCAGTACTTC